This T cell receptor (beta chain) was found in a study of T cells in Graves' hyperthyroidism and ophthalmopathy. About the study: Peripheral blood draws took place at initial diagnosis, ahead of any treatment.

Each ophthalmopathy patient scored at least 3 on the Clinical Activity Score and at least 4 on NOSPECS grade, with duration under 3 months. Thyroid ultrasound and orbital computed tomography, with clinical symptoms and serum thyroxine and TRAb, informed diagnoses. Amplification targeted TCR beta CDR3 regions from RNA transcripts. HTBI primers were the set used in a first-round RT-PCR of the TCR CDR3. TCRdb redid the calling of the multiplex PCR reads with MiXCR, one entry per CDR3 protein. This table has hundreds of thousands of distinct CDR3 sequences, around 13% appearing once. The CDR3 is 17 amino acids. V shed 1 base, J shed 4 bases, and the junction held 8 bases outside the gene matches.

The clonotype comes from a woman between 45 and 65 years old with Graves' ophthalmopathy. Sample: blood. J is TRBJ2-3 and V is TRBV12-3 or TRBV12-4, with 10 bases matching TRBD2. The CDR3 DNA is TGTGCCAGCAGTTTAGTAGGGCTAGCGGGAGTCCCAGATACGCAGTATTTT. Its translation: CASSLVGLAGVPDTQYF.